This T cell receptor beta chain was recovered during a study of blood T cell repertoires in COVID-19 (dated by TCRdb to 2018 to 2021). General notes on the study: Samples covering the acute and convalescent phases of COVID-19 were provided by collaborators in the United States, Italy and Spain. The prospective study material was composed of cDNA or gDNA derived from T cells, B-cell-depleted T cells, or PBMCs. Deeply sampled blood TCRbeta repertoires from subjects exposed to, actively infected with, or recovered from COVID-19 were included in the dataset. The repertoires were released in a freely available public database intended as a resource for research on the immune response to SARS-CoV-2. The samples were drawn from the first 160 participants of the ongoing ImmuneRACE study and from 1,254 subjects provided by 6 global collaborators. Sample metadata almost always included a de-identified subject ID, COVID-19 status, age in years and sex. Where available, HLA class I and class II types were taken from metadata supplied by the sample provider and were not determined by assay-based typing.

For this clone: Its antigen target is currently unknown. No much larger clone exists at a distance of one base, and base qualities are not known.

One collaborating source in Seattle enrolled patients during active infection and followed them longitudinally through the course of disease. The collaborating institutions used their own protocols to collect whole blood in K2EDTA tubes. For TCRbeta analysis, collaborators shipped samples as frozen whole blood, isolated PBMCs, or DNA extracted from either of those sample types. The paper as a whole reports these results and caveats: The quantity of clinical and demographic metadata differed by source and by participant and was supplied without curation.

TCRbeta CDR3 regions were amplified from genomic DNA using the immunoSEQ Assay, a bias-controlled multiplex PCR. Turning to the authors' computational methods: The number of nucleated cells in each sample was estimated from the amplification of reference gene primers within the assay. To quantify the absolute abundance of each unique TCRbeta CDR3 rearrangement, sequence reads were collapsed and filtered. For each sample, productive Simpson clonality was calculated by taking the square root of Simpson's diversity index across productive rearrangements. TCRdb mirrors the immuneACCESS table, restricted to in-frame sequences. Some clones are absent from its copies; in checked studies, under half trace to an unresolved V gene, and the reason for the others is unknown. V, J and clone size are taken as reported in that table, and D and trimming were inferred from the DNA itself. In all, the sample holds roughly 440,000 clones, and around 89% of those were seen once. The top ten clones comprise around an eighth of the sample.

Sequencing was done on a sample of peripheral blood. The sequence was collected from a woman aged 45-60 years with COVID-19, enrolled during active disease.

CDR3 loop: CASSSIAGRISDTQYF. Here is the DNA: TGTGCCAGCAGCTCCATAGCGGGGAGGATTTCGGATACGCAGTATTTT. Here the chain combines TRBV7-9 and TRBJ2-3, with 8 bases in between that match TRBD2. The CDR3, cysteine through phenylalanine, is 16 amino acids long. Only the CDR3 portion is preserved as DNA: 48 bases, with reading frame beginning at the first base. The germline V gene (reference sequence) gives CDR1 as SEHNR and CDR2 as FQNEAQ. The V end gives up 4 bases and the J end 6 bases, leaving 12 bases in the junction not matched to a gene.